This T cell receptor (beta chain) was recovered during a study of glioma-infiltrating T cells. CDR3 length: 14 amino acids. The V gene's germline CDR1 is SGHKS and CDR2 YYEKEE (reference sequence). J was trimmed by 12 bases and V by 3 bases; bases with no gene match: 9. Amplification of TCR alpha and beta CDR3 regions from RNA used iRepertoire nested multiplex PCR. Each CDR3 protein is one row after TCRdb ran MiXCR on the multiplex PCR reads. The data show over 80,000 distinct CDR3 sequences, approximately 39% seen once. This receptor was taken from a human donor with low-grade glioma or glioblastoma, undergoing nonglioma brain surgery, or in good health (not recorded which). The sequencing input was glioma tissue, nonneoplastic brain tissue, or PBMCs (not recorded which). The chain has TRBV5-5 and TRBJ2-1; 10 bases are shared with TRBD1. The chain's CDR3 is CASSSTGTGDGQFF. The CDR3 coding sequence is TGTGCCAGCAGCTCGACCGGGACAGGGGATGGGCAGTTCTTC.